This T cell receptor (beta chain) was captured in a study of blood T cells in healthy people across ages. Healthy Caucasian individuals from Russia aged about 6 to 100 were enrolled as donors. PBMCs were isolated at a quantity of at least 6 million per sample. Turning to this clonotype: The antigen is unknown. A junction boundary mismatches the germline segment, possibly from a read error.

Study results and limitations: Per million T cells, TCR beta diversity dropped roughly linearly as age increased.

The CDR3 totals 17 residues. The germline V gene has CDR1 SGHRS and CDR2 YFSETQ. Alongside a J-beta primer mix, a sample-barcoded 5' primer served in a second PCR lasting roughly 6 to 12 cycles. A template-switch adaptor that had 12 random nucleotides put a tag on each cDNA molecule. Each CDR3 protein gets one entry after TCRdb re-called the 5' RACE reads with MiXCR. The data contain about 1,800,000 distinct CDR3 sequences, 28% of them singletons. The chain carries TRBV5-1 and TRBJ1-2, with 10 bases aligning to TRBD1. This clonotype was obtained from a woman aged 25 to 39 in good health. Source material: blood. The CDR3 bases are TGCGCCGGCAGACAAACTTACACCGGGACAGGGGAATCTGGCTACACCTTC. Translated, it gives CAGRQTYTGTGESGYTF.